The 19 T cell receptor beta chains below all came from one sample that was sequenced in a study of blood T cell repertoires in COVID-19. Sequencing used immunoSEQ multiplex PCR; TCRdb keeps in-frame clones, though not all of them. Here the sample spans about 360,000 clones, around nine tenths being singletons. The sample was peripheral blood. These receptor sequences come from an older woman with COVID-19, enrolled during active disease.

V and J are TRBV10-2 and TRBJ2-3; 9 bases agree with TRBD2. V trimming: 10 bases; J trimming: 2 bases; junction bases outside the gene matches: 13. Germline lookup yields CDR1 WSHSY and CDR2 SAAADI. This CDR3 is built from 16 residues. CDR3 protein: CATLPLAGLLTDTQYF. The DNA for the CDR3 is TGCGCCACCTTACCTCTAGCGGGGCTCCTCACAGATACGCAGTATTTT.

V usage is TRBV12-3 or TRBV12-4 and J usage is TRBJ2-1; 11 nucleotides align to TRBD2. The CDR3 has 12 residues. V trimming: 5 bases; J trimming: 15 bases; junction bases outside the gene matches: 6. The CDR3 reads CASSTSGGFSFF. The CDR3 DNA is TGTGCCAGCAGTACTAGCGGGGGTTTTTCGTTCTTC.

V gene TRBV9 combines with J gene TRBJ2-2; 7 positions agree with TRBD1. V lost 0 bases and J lost 3; bases outside the gene matches: 5. The CDR3 is 16 residues long. Germline lookup yields CDR1 SGDLS and CDR2 YYNGEE. CDR3 in DNA: TGTGCCAGCAGCGTAGAGGGGGCTGAGGACACCGGGGAGCTGTTTTTT. Amino acids: CASSVEGAEDTGELFF.

The chain combines TRBV5-1 with TRBJ2-7; D possibly corresponds to TRBD1 (5 bases). The V gene lost 0 bases and the J gene lost 6 bases, with 13 bases spanning the gap. Germline CDR1 is SGHRS and CDR2 is YFSETQ. The CDR3 loop spans 14 amino acids. CDR3 residues: CASSLVAGKAEQYF. The DNA for the CDR3 is TGCGCCAGCAGCTTGGTGGCAGGGAAAGCCGAGCAGTACTTC.

This chain joins TRBV13 and TRBJ2-2; 8 positions agree with TRBD2. CDR1 is PRHDT, CDR2 FYEKMQ, per germline (reference sequence). After removal of 5 bases from V and 4 bases from J, the junction contained 9 bases not matched to a gene. The CDR3 covers 16 residues. The CDR3 loop is CASSARGGRGTGELFF. CDR3 nucleotide sequence: TGTGCCAGCAGCGCCCGGGGGGGCCGTGGCACCGGGGAGCTGTTTTTT.

V usage is TRBV5-1 and J usage is TRBJ1-1, with TRBD1 identical over 11 bases. This CDR3 has 14 amino acids. CDR1 is SGHRS and CDR2 is YFSETQ in the germline V gene. Trimming cost V 4 bases and J 10 bases; bases outside gene matches: 9. The CDR3 DNA is TGCGCCAGCAGCCCGGAATGGACAGGGGGCGTAGCTTTCTTT. Its protein product is CASSPEWTGGVAFF.

This chain joins TRBV27 and TRBJ2-7; the D gene is possibly TRBD2 (6 bases). V was clipped by 8 bases and J by 6 bases, with 17 bases between them. Germline-derived CDR1 and CDR2 are MNHEY and SMNVEV (reference sequence). CDR3 length equals 13 residues. CDR3 sequence reads: CASAGSPGREQYF. DNA of the CDR3: TGTGCCAGCGCGGGGAGTCCTGGACGCGAGCAGTACTTC.

The genes are TRBV2 and TRBJ2-5, with TRBD2 identical over 9 bases. Germline CDR1 reads SNHLY; CDR2 reads FYNNEI. The CDR3 runs 15 residues. The J segment lost 5 bases and the V segment lost 4 bases, leaving 8 bases of the junction unmatched. CDR3 amino acids: CASSGLAGFSETQYF. CDR3 coding DNA: TGTGCCAGCAGTGGTCTAGCGGGGTTCTCTGAGACCCAGTACTTC.

This sequence joins TRBV4-2 and TRBJ1-1; D perhaps matches TRBD1 (5 bases). The CDR3 sequence is 18 residues long. The ends were cut back, 0 bases at V and 0 bases at J, with 17 bases in the middle. In germline, CDR1 is LGHNA, CDR2 YNFKEQ. The CDR3 is CASSQDPWVQALNTEAFF. In DNA form, the CDR3 reads TGTGCCAGCAGCCAAGACCCCTGGGTACAGGCCTTGAACACTGAAGCTTTCTTT.

This chain joins TRBV21-1 and TRBJ2-1; TRBD2 was called by the table and not checked on the DNA. TRBV21-1 is a known pseudogene. This CDR3 spans 19 amino acids. This CDR3 reads CASSLGLPEYGASYNEQFF. The CDR3 DNA is TGTGCCAGCAGCCTTGGACTTCCAGAGTACGGCGCGTCCTACAATGAGCAGTTCTTC.

The chain carries TRBV29-1 and TRBJ1-1, with D hard to call. Germline CDR1 reads SQVTM; CDR2 reads ANQGSEA. V dropped 5 bases and J dropped 3 bases, with 16 bases sitting between them. The CDR3 totals 14 residues. CDR3 amino acids: CSVSASGSDTEAFF. The CDR3 DNA reads as TGCAGCGTTTCAGCCTCGGGGTCCGACACTGAAGCTTTCTTT.

This chain uses TRBV9 with TRBJ1-3; D not resolved. The V end lost 2 bases, the J end lost 0 bases, and 12 bases lay between the germline ends. This CDR3 contains 16 residues. Per germline, CDR1 SGDLS and CDR2 YYNGEE. CDR3 protein: CASSVGMSHSGNTIYF. The CDR3 DNA sequence: TGTGCCAGCAGCGTCGGTATGTCCCACTCTGGAAACACCATATATTTT.

The chain uses TRBV5-5 and TRBJ1-4, with D tentatively TRBD1 (5 bases). CDR3 length: 13 residues. The germline V and J ends were trimmed by 0 bases and 7 bases, with 7 bases remaining between them. Germline lookup yields CDR1 SGHKS and CDR2 YYEKEE (reference sequence). The DNA for the CDR3 is TGTGCCAGCAGCTTGGTAGGGGTTGAAAAACTGTTTTTT. This sequence encodes CASSLVGVEKLFF.

The rearrangement links TRBV7-3 to TRBJ2-4; TRBD2 matches at 8 bases. The V gene end was trimmed by 0 bases and the J gene end by 2 bases; junction bases not matched to a gene: 3. The germline V gene encodes CDR1 SGHTA and CDR2 FQGTGA. The CDR3 length is 16 residues. The CDR3 bases are TGTGCCAGCAGCTTAACGGCGGGGGGACCCAAAAACATTCAGTACTTC. This encodes CASSLTAGGPKNIQYF.

The V gene is TRBV10-3, the J gene TRBJ2-5, with 7 bases aligning to TRBD2. Losses at the gene ends were 6 bases for V and 5 bases for J; bases not matched to a gene: 6. Germline values: CDR1 ENHRY, CDR2 SYGVKD. The CDR3 is 13 residues long. In DNA, the CDR3 is TGTGCCATCAGAGAGGACGGGGGGGAGACCCAGTACTTC. Its protein is CAIREDGGETQYF.

The chain is built from TRBV6-5 and TRBJ1-2; 8 positions agree with TRBD1. This CDR3 contains 14 residues. Looked up from germline, CDR1 is MNHEY and CDR2 is SVGAGI. V lost 6 bases and J lost 5; bases outside the gene matches: 8. In nucleotides, the CDR3 is TGTGCCAGCAGCCCAGGGGGCGCCCGGTATGGCTACACCTTC. Protein product: CASSPGGARYGYTF.

This rearrangement joins TRBV18 to TRBJ1-2, with D perhaps TRBD1 (5 bases). The V end was cut by 0 bases, the J end by 3 bases, with 8 bases between. This CDR3 comprises 14 residues. Germline V gives CDR1 KGHSH, CDR2 LQKENI. Here the CDR3 reads CASSPPARDYGYTF. CDR3 sequence (DNA): TGTGCCAGCTCACCACCAGCCAGGGACTATGGCTACACCTTC.

The chain joins TRBV12-3 or TRBV12-4 to TRBJ2-7; 11 bases map to TRBD1. The V segment lost 5 bases and the J segment 7 bases; nucleotides outside the gene matches: 4. This CDR3 comprises 13 residues. The CDR3 loop is CASSTGTGGEQYF. CDR3 nucleotides: TGTGCCAGCAGTACCGGGACAGGGGGTGAGCAGTACTTC.

J is TRBJ1-1 and V is TRBV5-1; D unresolved. The CDR3 is 17 residues long. Trimming took 3 bases from V and 0 from J, leaving 18 bases between them. Germline CDR1 is SGHRS and CDR2 is YFSETQ. Here the CDR3 DNA reads TGCGCCAGCAGCTCTTCTGGGAATACGAGGGTGAACACTGAAGCTTTCTTT. Protein sequence: CASSSSGNTRVNTEAFF.